This T cell receptor beta chain was retrieved from a study of T cell responses to AZD1222 COVID-19 vaccine. The method was immunoSEQ multiplex PCR; TCRdb's version includes in-frame clones alone and lacks a portion of them. The data contain about 130,000 clones, 91% of them seen just once; the ten biggest clones take up 2.8%. This material consisted of peripheral blood, taken on day 0 of AZD1222 vaccination. The TCR sequence derives from an adult in good health.

The CDR3: CASGFWDRGQPQHF. The CDR3 DNA follows: TGTGCTAGTGGTTTCTGGGACAGAGGCCAGCCCCAGCATTTT. The chain employs TRBV12-5 and TRBJ1-5, with 7 positions matching TRBD1. CDR3 size: 14 residues. Germline values: CDR1 LGHNT, CDR2 FRNRAP. With 3 bases clipped from V and 7 bases from J, the junction kept 6 bases outside the gene matches. Using reference TRBV12-5 and TRBJ1-5 for the parts outside the CDR3, the full variable domain is DARVTQTPRHKVTEMGQEVTMRCQPILGHNTVFWYRQTMMQGLELLAYFRNRAPLDDSGMPKDRFSAEMPDATLATLKIQPSEPRDSAVYFCASGFWDRGQPQHFGDGTRLSIL.